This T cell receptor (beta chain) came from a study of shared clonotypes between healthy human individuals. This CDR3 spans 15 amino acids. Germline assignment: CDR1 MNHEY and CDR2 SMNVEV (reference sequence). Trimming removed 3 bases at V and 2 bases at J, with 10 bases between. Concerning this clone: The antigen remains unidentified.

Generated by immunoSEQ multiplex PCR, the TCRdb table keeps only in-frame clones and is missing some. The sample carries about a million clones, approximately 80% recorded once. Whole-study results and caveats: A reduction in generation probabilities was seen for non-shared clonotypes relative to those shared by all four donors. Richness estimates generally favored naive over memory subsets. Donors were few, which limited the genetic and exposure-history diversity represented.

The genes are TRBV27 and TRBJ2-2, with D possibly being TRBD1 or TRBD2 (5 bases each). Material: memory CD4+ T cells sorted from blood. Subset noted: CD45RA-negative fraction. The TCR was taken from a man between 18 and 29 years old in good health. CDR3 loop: CASSFSGPNTGELFF. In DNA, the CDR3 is TGTGCCAGCAGTTTTTCGGGGCCCAACACCGGGGAGCTGTTTTTT.